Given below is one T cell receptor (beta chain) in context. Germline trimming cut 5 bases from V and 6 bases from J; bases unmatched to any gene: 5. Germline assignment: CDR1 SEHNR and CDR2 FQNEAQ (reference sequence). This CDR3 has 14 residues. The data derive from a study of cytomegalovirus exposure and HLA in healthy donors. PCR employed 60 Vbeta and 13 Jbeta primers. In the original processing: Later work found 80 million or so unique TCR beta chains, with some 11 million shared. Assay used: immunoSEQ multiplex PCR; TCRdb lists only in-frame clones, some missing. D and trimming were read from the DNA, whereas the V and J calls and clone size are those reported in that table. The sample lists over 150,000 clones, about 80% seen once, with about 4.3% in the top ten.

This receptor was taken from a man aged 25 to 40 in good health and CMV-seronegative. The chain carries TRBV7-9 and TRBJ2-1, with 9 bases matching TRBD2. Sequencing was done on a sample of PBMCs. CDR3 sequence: CASSDSGRFNEQFF. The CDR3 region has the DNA TGTGCCAGCAGCGATAGCGGGAGATTCAATGAGCAGTTCTTC.